This is a list of T cell receptor beta chains from one sample in a study of blood T cell repertoires in COVID-19. The method was immunoSEQ multiplex PCR; TCRdb's version includes in-frame clones alone and lacks a portion of them. The sample yields 150,000 or so clones, about 86% seen once. Input material: peripheral blood. These receptor sequences come from a woman aged 60-70 years with acute or convalescent COVID-19. The CDR3 runs from the conserved cysteine through the conserved F or W. A D gene is named only where the DNA matches it firmly. The size field is filled for only some rows; it gives once, few, many or a size class.

v_call: TRBV5-1; j_call: TRBJ2-7; d_call: TRBD2; clone_size: NA; cdr3_nt: TGCGCCAGTCGGGAGGGGTCAAGCGAGCAGTACTTC; cdr3_aa: CASREGSSEQYF
v_call: TRBV9; j_call: TRBJ1-1; d_call: NA; clone_size: NA; cdr3_nt: TGTGCCAGCAGCGTATCCGGGGGAAACACTGAAGCTTTCTTT; cdr3_aa: CASSVSGGNTEAFF
v_call: TRBV5-1; j_call: TRBJ1-4; d_call: NA; clone_size: few; cdr3_nt: TGCGCCAGCAGCCCGGCGAGAGGGTTAGAAGAAAAACTGTTTTTT; cdr3_aa: CASSPARGLEEKLFF
v_call: TRBV19; j_call: TRBJ1-2; d_call: TRBD1; clone_size: NA; cdr3_nt: TGTGCCAGTAGCGACAGGGGACGAAGCTATGGCTACACCTTC; cdr3_aa: CASSDRGRSYGYTF
v_call: TRBV7-2; j_call: TRBJ2-3; d_call: TRBD2; clone_size: NA; cdr3_nt: TGTGCCAGCAGCTTAGTGGTAGGGCGGGGGGTAGTAGATACGCAGTATTTT; cdr3_aa: CASSLVVGRGVVDTQYF
v_call: TRBV24-1; j_call: TRBJ2-2; d_call: TRBD1; clone_size: NA; cdr3_nt: TGTGCCACCAGTGATTCCCCACTCGGACAGGGGGCTTACACCGGGGAGCTGTTTTTT; cdr3_aa: CATSDSPLGQGAYTGELFF
v_call: TRBV27; j_call: TRBJ2-1; d_call: NA; clone_size: NA; cdr3_nt: TGTGCCAGCAGTCGTACATCGGGACTCCCAAACCATGAGCAGTTCTTC; cdr3_aa: CASSRTSGLPNHEQFF
v_call: TRBV11-1; j_call: TRBJ2-5; d_call: NA; clone_size: once; cdr3_nt: TGTGCCAGCAGCGCCCGAGTGAGAAGTCGTAAAGAGACCCAGTACTTC; cdr3_aa: CASSARVRSRKETQYF
v_call: TRBV24-1; j_call: TRBJ2-1; d_call: TRBD2; clone_size: NA; cdr3_nt: TGTGCCACCAGTCGATCTAGCGGGGGGGCGGTAAATGAGCAGTTCTTC; cdr3_aa: CATSRSSGGAVNEQFF
v_call: TRBV12-3/TRBV12-4; j_call: TRBJ1-1; d_call: TRBD1; clone_size: NA; cdr3_nt: TGTGCCAGCAGTAGGACAGGGACCACTGAAGCTTTCTTT; cdr3_aa: CASSRTGTTEAFF
v_call: TRBV11-1; j_call: TRBJ2-7; d_call: NA; clone_size: NA; cdr3_nt: TGTGCCAGCAGCCGAGAGACAGCCTTTCTAGCCTACGAGCAGTACTTC; cdr3_aa: CASSRETAFLAYEQYF
v_call: TRBV14; j_call: TRBJ1-2; d_call: NA; clone_size: NA; cdr3_nt: TGTGCCAGCAGCCAAGATCCCGGGACATTCTATGGCTACACCTTC; cdr3_aa: CASSQDPGTFYGYTF
v_call: TRBV27; j_call: TRBJ1-6; d_call: NA; clone_size: few; cdr3_nt: TGTGCCAGCAGTTCGACCTCCGGGACCTATAATTCACCCCTCCACTTT; cdr3_aa: CASSSTSGTYNSPLHF
v_call: TRBV18; j_call: TRBJ1-6; d_call: TRBD1; clone_size: NA; cdr3_nt: TGTGCCAGCTCGCGGGACAGATCAGCCCAAAGTTCACCCCTCCACTTT; cdr3_aa: CASSRDRSAQSSPLHF
v_call: TRBV7-3; j_call: TRBJ2-3; d_call: NA; clone_size: NA; cdr3_nt: TGTGCCAGCAGCCCGCAAACAGGGAGGGGCACAGATACGCAGTATTTT; cdr3_aa: CASSPQTGRGTDTQYF
v_call: TRBV5-1; j_call: TRBJ1-2; d_call: TRBD1; clone_size: NA; cdr3_nt: TGCGCCAGCAGCCTGACAGGGACCGACAACTATGGCTACACCTTC; cdr3_aa: CASSLTGTDNYGYTF
v_call: TRBV5-1; j_call: TRBJ1-6; d_call: TRBD1; clone_size: few; cdr3_nt: TGCGCCAGCAGCTTAAAGGACAGGGATTCACCCCTCCACTTT; cdr3_aa: CASSLKDRDSPLHF
v_call: TRBV14; j_call: TRBJ2-7; d_call: NA; clone_size: NA; cdr3_nt: TGTGCCAGCAGCAGGGACATACGTGTGCAGTACTTC; cdr3_aa: CASSRDIRVQYF
v_call: TRBV12-3/TRBV12-4; j_call: TRBJ1-6; d_call: NA; clone_size: NA; cdr3_nt: TGTGCCAGCAGTCCATCCATTAATTCACCCCTCCACTTT; cdr3_aa: CASSPSINSPLHF
v_call: TRBV6-5; j_call: TRBJ2-7; d_call: NA; clone_size: NA; cdr3_nt: TGTGCCAGCAGTTACGGGGGCCCCGGCTCCTACGAGCAGTACTTC; cdr3_aa: CASSYGGPGSYEQYF
v_call: TRBV19; j_call: TRBJ2-3; d_call: NA; clone_size: NA; cdr3_nt: TGTGCCAGTACTAACACAGATACGCAGTATTTT; cdr3_aa: CASTNTDTQYF
v_call: TRBV4-3; j_call: TRBJ2-3; d_call: TRBD2; clone_size: NA; cdr3_nt: TGCGCCAGCAGCCCGAGCGGGGGGGCCTCGACAGATACGCAGTATTTT; cdr3_aa: CASSPSGGASTDTQYF
v_call: TRBV4-1; j_call: TRBJ2-2; d_call: TRBD1; clone_size: NA; cdr3_nt: TGCGCCAGCAGCCAAGATGAGGACAGGGGGCTCCGAGAAACCGGGGAGCTGTTTTTT; cdr3_aa: CASSQDEDRGLRETGELFF
v_call: TRBV12-5; j_call: TRBJ1-1; d_call: TRBD1; clone_size: NA; cdr3_nt: TGTGCTATAATTTCCCCAGGGACAGGGCGAACTGAAGCTTTCTTT; cdr3_aa: CAIISPGTGRTEAFF
v_call: TRBV5-1; j_call: TRBJ1-1; d_call: TRBD1; clone_size: NA; cdr3_nt: TGCGCCAGCAGCCCCGGACAGGGCACTGAAGCTTTCTTT; cdr3_aa: CASSPGQGTEAFF
v_call: TRBV19; j_call: TRBJ2-1; d_call: NA; clone_size: few; cdr3_nt: TGTGCCAGTAGTATAAGAGGAAACAATGAGCAGTTCTTC; cdr3_aa: CASSIRGNNEQFF
v_call: TRBV7-2; j_call: TRBJ2-7; d_call: TRBD1; clone_size: NA; cdr3_nt: TGTGCCAGCAGTTTGACAGGGAAGGCCTACGAGCAGTACTTC; cdr3_aa: CASSLTGKAYEQYF
v_call: TRBV4-1; j_call: TRBJ2-2; d_call: NA; clone_size: NA; cdr3_nt: TGCGCCAGCAGCCAAAGCGACACCGGGGAGCTGTTTTTT; cdr3_aa: CASSQSDTGELFF
v_call: TRBV7-9; j_call: TRBJ2-5; d_call: TRBD1; clone_size: NA; cdr3_nt: TGTGCCAGCAGTGGACAGGTCCAAGAGACCCAGTACTTC; cdr3_aa: CASSGQVQETQYF
v_call: TRBV19; j_call: TRBJ2-1; d_call: TRBD1; clone_size: NA; cdr3_nt: TGTGCCAGCCATAGGACAGGGGACTTCGATGAGCAGTTCTTC; cdr3_aa: CASHRTGDFDEQFF
v_call: TRBV28; j_call: TRBJ1-4; d_call: NA; clone_size: NA; cdr3_nt: TGTGCCAGCGGATCCCCGGGGGGACCCGCAACTAATGAAAAACTGTTTTTT; cdr3_aa: CASGSPGGPATNEKLFF
v_call: TRBV24-1; j_call: TRBJ2-1; d_call: NA; clone_size: NA; cdr3_nt: TGTGCCACCAGTGAACTCGGGGGTACCAATGAGCAGTTCTTC; cdr3_aa: CATSELGGTNEQFF
v_call: TRBV2; j_call: TRBJ2-7; d_call: TRBD1; clone_size: NA; cdr3_nt: TGTGCCAGCAGCGGGCCCCCCCGACAGGGGGCCTACGAGCAGTACTTC; cdr3_aa: CASSGPPRQGAYEQYF
v_call: TRBV7-2; j_call: TRBJ1-5; d_call: TRBD1; clone_size: NA; cdr3_nt: TGTGCCAGCAGCTTAGACGGGACAGACGACTATAGCAATCAGCCCCAGCATTTT; cdr3_aa: CASSLDGTDDYSNQPQHF
v_call: TRBV6-5; j_call: TRBJ2-7; d_call: TRBD1; clone_size: NA; cdr3_nt: TGTGCCAGCAGTTATTCTTACAGGGGGTCAGACGAGCAGTACTTC; cdr3_aa: CASSYSYRGSDEQYF
v_call: TRBV11-2; j_call: TRBJ2-7; d_call: NA; clone_size: NA; cdr3_nt: TGTGCCAGCAGCGTCACCTACGAGCAGTACTTC; cdr3_aa: CASSVTYEQYF
v_call: TRBV10-1; j_call: TRBJ1-6; d_call: NA; clone_size: NA; cdr3_nt: TGCGCCAGCAGTAGGGACACAACGGGTTCACCCCTCCACTTT; cdr3_aa: CASSRDTTGSPLHF